The next 10 T cell receptor beta chains were all read from a single sample in a study of blood T cell repertoires in COVID-19. The table came from immunoSEQ multiplex PCR; TCRdb's copy has only in-frame clones and leaves some out. The sample has approximately 36,000 clones, roughly 84% seen once. Sample: peripheral blood. These TCRs come from a human donor in a cohort sampled during active COVID-19.

The chain recombines TRBV2 with TRBJ1-1; D unresolved. V was shortened by 6 bases and J by 6 bases, with 8 bases between the two germline ends. Germline V gives CDR1 SNHLY, CDR2 FYNNEI. The CDR3 is made up of 11 amino acids. DNA for the CDR3: TGTGCCAGCAGCGAGGTGGCTGAAGCTTTCTTT. It is translated as CASSEVAEAFF.

The chain links TRBV9 to TRBJ1-3; TRBD1 might be the D (5 bases). Per the germline V gene, CDR1 is SGDLS and CDR2 is YYNGEE. V shed 0 bases and J shed 4 bases, with 5 bases lying between them. The CDR3 sequence is 13 residues long. The CDR3 DNA reads TGTGCCAGCAGCGTAGCAGGGGGAAACACCATATATTTT. Its translation is CASSVAGGNTIYF.

This chain connects TRBV27 to TRBJ2-3; perhaps TRBD1 as D (6 bases). The CDR3 consists of 16 residues. Trimming removed 4 bases at V and 0 bases at J, with 14 bases between. Germline CDR1 and CDR2: MNHEY and SMNVEV (reference sequence). The DNA for the CDR3 is TGTGCCAGCAGTTGGGGTTGGGACACTAGCACAGATACGCAGTATTTT. It specifies CASSWGWDTSTDTQYF.

The chain employs TRBV3-1 (or the pseudogene TRBV3-2) and TRBJ1-3; no definite D call. The CDR3 consists of 13 residues. Trimming cost V 1 base and J 4 bases, with 5 bases left between them. Germline V gene lookup returns CDR1 LGHDT and CDR2 YNNKEL (reference sequence). CDR3 bases: TGTGCCAGCAGCCAAGCGGGAGGAAACACCATATATTTT. Translating it yields CASSQAGGNTIYF.

This clone has more than one count but fewer than ten. This chain uses TRBV10-3 with TRBJ2-7; 11 nucleotides align to TRBD1. CDR1 and CDR2 (germline): ENHRY, SYGVKD. The CDR3 spans 13 residues. Trimming cost V 7 bases and J 4 bases; bases outside gene matches: 3. CDR3 nucleotide sequence: TGTGCCATCAAGGGACAGGGGGGGTACGAGCAGTACTTC. Its translation is CAIKGQGGYEQYF.

The chain uses TRBV2 and TRBJ2-3; the D is unclear. V lost 6 bases to trimming and J lost 6 bases, with 16 bases between them. The CDR3 is made up of 14 amino acids. The germline CDR1 and CDR2 sequences are SNHLY and FYNNEI. The CDR3 bases are TGTGCCAGCAGGCGGCAGAACATCGCGGATACGCAGTATTTT. Residues: CASRRQNIADTQYF.

V and J are TRBV6-5 and TRBJ2-3, with 8 bases fitting TRBD2. The trim removed 5 bases at V and 0 bases at J, leaving 4 bases unmatched. Germline CDR1 MNHEY, CDR2 SVGAGI. The CDR3 is made up of 15 amino acids. As DNA, the CDR3 is TGTGCCAGCAGTAAGCGGGGGCCTAGCACAGATACGCAGTATTTT. Its protein product is CASSKRGPSTDTQYF.

This sequence joins TRBV2 and TRBJ2-3; D might be TRBD2 (5 bases). This CDR3 comprises 14 residues. Germline CDR1 is SNHLY and CDR2 is FYNNEI. Between the trimmed V and J ends, which lost 4 bases and 4 bases, there was a span of 12 bases. The CDR3 sequence: CASSVPGEPDTQYF. The CDR3 region has the DNA TGTGCCAGCAGTGTACCCGGGGAACCAGATACGCAGTATTTT.

The V call is TRBV5-5, the J call TRBJ1-2; 8 positions match TRBD1. V shed 4 bases and J 9 bases; nucleotides not matched to a gene: 11. Germline CDR1 reads SGHKS; CDR2 reads YYEKEE (reference sequence). The CDR3 covers 14 residues. CDR3 sequence (DNA): TGTGCCAGCAGCGCACCGACAGGGGTACGGAGCTACACCTTC. It specifies CASSAPTGVRSYTF.

CDR3 bases: TGTGCCAGCAGCTTTGTCAGGGTCCCCTACGAGCAGTACTTC. Translation: CASSFVRVPYEQYF. The chain couples TRBV7-9 to TRBJ2-7, with TRBD1 as a possible D gene (5 bases). Germline CDR1 SEHNR, CDR2 FQNEAQ (reference sequence). The CDR3 is 14 amino acids. The V end lost 3 bases, the J end lost 2 bases, and 11 bases lay between the germline ends.